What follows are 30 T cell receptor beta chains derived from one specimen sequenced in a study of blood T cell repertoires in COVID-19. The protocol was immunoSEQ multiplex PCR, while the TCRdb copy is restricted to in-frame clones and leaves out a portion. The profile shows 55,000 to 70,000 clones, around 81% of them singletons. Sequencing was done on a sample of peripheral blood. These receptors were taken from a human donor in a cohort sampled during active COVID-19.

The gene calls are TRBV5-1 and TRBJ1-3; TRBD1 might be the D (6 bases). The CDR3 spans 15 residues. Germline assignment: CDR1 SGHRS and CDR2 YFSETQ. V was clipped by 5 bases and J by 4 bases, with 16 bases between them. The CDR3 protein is CASRPTQGNGNTIYF. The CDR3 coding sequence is TGCGCCAGCAGACCGACACAGGGAAACGGAAACACCATATATTTT.

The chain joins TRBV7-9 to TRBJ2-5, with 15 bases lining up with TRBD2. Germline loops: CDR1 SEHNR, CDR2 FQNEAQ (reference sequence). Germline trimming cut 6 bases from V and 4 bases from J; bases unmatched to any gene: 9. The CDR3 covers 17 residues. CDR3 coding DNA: TGTGCCAGCAGTTCCCCTGGACTAGCGGGGGGGCGAGAGACCCAGTACTTC. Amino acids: CASSSPGLAGGRETQYF.

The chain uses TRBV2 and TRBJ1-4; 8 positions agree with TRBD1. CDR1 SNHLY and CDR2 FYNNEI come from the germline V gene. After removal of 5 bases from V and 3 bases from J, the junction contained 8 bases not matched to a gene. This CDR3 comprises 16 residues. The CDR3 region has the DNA TGTGCCAGCAGTCGCGCTCAGGGGGCAGCTAATGAAAAACTGTTTTTT. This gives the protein CASSRAQGAANEKLFF.

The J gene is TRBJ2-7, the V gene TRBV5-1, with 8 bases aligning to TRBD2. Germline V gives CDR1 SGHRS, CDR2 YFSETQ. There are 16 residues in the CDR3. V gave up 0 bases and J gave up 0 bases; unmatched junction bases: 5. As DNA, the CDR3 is TGCGCCAGCAGCTTGGTGTTTGGACTAGCCTCCTACGAGCAGTACTTC. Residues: CASSLVFGLASYEQYF.

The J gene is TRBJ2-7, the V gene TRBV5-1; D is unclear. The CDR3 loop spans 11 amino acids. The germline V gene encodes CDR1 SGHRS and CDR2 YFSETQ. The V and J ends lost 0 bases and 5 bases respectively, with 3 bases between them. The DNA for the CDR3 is TGCGCCAGCAGCTTGGGCGACGAGCAGTACTTC. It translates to CASSLGDEQYF.

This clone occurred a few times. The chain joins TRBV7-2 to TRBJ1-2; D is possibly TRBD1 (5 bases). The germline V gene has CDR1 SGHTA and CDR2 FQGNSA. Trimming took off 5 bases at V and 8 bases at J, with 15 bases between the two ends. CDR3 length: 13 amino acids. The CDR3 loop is CASSPFGGEGYTF. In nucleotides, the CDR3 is TGTGCCAGCAGCCCATTTGGAGGGGAGGGCTACACCTTC.

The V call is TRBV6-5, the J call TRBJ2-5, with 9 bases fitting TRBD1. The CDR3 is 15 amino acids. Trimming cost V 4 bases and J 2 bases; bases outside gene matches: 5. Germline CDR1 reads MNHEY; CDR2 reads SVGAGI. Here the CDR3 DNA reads TGTGCCAGCAGTTCAGACAGGGGGATTCAAGAGACCCAGTACTTC. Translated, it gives CASSSDRGIQETQYF.

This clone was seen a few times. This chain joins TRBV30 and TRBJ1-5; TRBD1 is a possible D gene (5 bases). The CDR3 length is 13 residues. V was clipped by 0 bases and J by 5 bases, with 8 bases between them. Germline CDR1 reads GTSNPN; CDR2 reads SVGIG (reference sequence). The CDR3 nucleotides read TGTGCCTGGAGTGTTGGGGGGGATCAGCCCCAGCATTTT. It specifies CAWSVGGDQPQHF.

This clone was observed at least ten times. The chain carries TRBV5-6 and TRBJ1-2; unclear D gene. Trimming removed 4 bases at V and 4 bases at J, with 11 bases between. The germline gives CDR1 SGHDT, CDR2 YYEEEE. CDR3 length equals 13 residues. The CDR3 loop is CASSRLTGYGYTF. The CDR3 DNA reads TGTGCCAGCAGCCGACTCACCGGCTATGGCTACACCTTC.

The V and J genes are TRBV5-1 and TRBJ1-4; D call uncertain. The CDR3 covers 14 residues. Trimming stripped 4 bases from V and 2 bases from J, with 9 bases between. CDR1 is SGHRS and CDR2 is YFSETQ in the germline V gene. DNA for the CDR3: TGCGCCAGCAGCGACGGAGTTACTAATGAAAAACTGTTTTTT. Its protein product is CASSDGVTNEKLFF.

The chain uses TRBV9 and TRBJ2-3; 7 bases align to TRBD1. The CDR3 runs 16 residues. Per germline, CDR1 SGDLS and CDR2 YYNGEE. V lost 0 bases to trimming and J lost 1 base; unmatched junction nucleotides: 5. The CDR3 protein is CASSVEGQGGTDTQYF. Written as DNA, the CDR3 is TGTGCCAGCAGCGTAGAAGGGCAGGGGGGCACAGATACGCAGTATTTT.

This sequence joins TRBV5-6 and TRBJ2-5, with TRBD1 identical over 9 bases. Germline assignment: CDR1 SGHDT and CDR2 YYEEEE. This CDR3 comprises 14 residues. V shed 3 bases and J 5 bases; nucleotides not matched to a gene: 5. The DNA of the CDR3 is TGTGCCAGCAGCTCGGACAGGGGTTTTGAGACCCAGTACTTC. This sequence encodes CASSSDRGFETQYF.

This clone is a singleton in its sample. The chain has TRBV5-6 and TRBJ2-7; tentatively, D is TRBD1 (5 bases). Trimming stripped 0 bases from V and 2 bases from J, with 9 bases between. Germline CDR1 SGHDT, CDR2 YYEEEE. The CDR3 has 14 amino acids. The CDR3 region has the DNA TGTGCCAGCAGCTTGGCAGGGAACACCTACGAGCAGTACTTC. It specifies CASSLAGNTYEQYF.

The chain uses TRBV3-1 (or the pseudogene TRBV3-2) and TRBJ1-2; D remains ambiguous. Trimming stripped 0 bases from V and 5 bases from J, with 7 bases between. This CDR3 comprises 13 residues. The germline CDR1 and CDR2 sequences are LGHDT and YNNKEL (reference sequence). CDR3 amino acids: CASSQERGYGYTF. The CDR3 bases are TGTGCCAGCAGCCAAGAAAGAGGGTATGGCTACACCTTC.

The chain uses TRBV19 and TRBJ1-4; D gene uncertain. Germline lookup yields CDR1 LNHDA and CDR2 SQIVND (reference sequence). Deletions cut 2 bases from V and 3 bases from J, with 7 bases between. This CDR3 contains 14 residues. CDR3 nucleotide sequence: TGTGCCAGTAGTATACAGGTCTCTAATGAAAAACTGTTTTTT. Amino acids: CASSIQVSNEKLFF.

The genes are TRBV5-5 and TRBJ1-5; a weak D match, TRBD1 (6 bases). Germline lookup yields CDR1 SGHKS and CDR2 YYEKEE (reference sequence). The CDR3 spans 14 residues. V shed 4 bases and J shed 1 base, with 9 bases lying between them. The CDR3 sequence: CASSPTGSNQPQHF. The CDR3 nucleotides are TGTGCCAGCAGCCCTACAGGGAGCAATCAGCCCCAGCATTTT.

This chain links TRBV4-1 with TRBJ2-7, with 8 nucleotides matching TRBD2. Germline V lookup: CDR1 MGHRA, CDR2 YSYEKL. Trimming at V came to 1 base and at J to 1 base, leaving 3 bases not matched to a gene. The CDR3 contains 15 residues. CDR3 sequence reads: CASSQVGGGSYEQYF. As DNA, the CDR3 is TGCGCCAGCAGCCAAGTCGGCGGGGGGTCCTACGAGCAGTACTTC.

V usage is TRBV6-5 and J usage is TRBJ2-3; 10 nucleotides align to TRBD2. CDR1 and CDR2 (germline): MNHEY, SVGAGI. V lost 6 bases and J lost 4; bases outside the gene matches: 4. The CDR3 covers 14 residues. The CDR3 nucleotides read TGTGCCAGCAGCCCCGGGACTAGCGCAGATACGCAGTATTTT. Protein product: CASSPGTSADTQYF.

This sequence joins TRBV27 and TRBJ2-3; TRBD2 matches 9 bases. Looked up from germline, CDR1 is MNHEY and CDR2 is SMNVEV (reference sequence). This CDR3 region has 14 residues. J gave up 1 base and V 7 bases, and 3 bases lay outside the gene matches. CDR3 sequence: CASTERGGTDTQYF. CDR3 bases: TGTGCCAGCACCGAGCGGGGGGGCACAGATACGCAGTATTTT.

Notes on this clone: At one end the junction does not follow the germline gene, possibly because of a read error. CDR3 protein: CASSMAGSSNNERFF. The DNA for the CDR3 is TGTGCCAGTAGTATGGCAGGGTCCTCCAACAATGAGCGGTTCTTC. The gene calls are TRBV19 and TRBJ2-1; D is perhaps TRBD1 (5 bases). The CDR3 extends over 15 amino acids. Germline assignment: CDR1 LNHDA and CDR2 SQIVND (reference sequence).

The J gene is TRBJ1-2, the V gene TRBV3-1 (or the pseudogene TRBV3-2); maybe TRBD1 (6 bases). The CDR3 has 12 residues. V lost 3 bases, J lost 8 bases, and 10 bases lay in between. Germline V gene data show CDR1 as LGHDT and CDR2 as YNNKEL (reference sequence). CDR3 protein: CASSQVRGGYTF. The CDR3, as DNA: TGTGCCAGCAGCCAGGTCAGGGGCGGCTACACCTTC.

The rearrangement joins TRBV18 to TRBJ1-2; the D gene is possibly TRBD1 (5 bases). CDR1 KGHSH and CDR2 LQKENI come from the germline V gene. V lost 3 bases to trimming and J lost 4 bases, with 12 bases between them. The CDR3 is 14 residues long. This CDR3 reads CASSPPGAVYGYTF. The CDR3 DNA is TGTGCCAGCTCACCGCCTGGGGCCGTCTATGGCTACACCTTC.

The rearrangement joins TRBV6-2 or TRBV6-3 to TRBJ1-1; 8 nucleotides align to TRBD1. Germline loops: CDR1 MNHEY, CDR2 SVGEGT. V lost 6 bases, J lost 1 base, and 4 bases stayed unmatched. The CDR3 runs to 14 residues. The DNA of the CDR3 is TGTGCCAGCAGCAACAGGGGGAAGAACACTGAAGCTTTCTTT. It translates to CASSNRGKNTEAFF.

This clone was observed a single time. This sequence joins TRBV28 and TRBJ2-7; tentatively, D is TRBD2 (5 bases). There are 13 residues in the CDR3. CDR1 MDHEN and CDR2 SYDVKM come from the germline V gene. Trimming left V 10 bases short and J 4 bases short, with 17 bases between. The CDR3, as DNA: TGTGCCACCTCCCCTCGGAGGTGGTACGAGCAGTACTTC. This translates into CATSPRRWYEQYF.

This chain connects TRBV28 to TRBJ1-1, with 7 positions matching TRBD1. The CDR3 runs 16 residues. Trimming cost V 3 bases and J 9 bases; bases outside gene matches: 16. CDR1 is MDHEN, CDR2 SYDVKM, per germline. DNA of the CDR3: TGTGCCAGCAGTTTTTCCCGTCTCGATTTACAGGGGAAAGCTTTCTTT. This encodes CASSFSRLDLQGKAFF. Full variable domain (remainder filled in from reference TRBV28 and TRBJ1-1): DVKVTQSSRYLVKRTGEKVFLECVQDMDHENMFWYRQDPGLGLRLIYFSYDVKMKEKGDIPEGYSVSREKKERFSLILESASTNQTSMYLCASSFSRLDLQGKAFFGQGTRLTVV.

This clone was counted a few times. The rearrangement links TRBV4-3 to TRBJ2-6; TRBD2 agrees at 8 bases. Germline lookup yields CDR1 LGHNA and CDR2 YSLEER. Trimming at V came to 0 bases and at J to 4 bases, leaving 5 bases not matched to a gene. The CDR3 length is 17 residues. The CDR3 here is CASSQEAGVSGANVLTF. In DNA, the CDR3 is TGCGCCAGCAGCCAAGAAGCGGGGGTATCCGGGGCCAACGTCCTGACTTTC.

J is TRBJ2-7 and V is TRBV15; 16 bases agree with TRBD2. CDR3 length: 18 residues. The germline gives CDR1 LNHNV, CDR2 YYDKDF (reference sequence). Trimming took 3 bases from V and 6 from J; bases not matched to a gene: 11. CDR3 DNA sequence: TGTGCCACCAGCAGGGGCCAAGGGACTAGCGGGAGGGGCCTCGAGCAGTACTTC. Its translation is CATSRGQGTSGRGLEQYF.

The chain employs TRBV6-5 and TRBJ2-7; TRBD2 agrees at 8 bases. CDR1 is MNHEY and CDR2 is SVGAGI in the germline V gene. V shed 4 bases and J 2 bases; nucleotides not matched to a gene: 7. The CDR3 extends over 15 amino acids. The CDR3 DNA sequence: TGTGCCAGCAGTTCCTCAGGGACTAGGGCCTACGAGCAGTACTTC. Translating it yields CASSSSGTRAYEQYF.

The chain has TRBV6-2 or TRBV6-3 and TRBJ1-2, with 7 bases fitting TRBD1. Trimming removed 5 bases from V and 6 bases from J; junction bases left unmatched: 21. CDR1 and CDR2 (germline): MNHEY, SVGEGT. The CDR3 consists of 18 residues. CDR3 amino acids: CASSPIGRQGLSPNGYTF. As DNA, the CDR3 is TGTGCCAGCAGTCCAATCGGGAGACAGGGTTTATCTCCGAATGGCTACACCTTC.

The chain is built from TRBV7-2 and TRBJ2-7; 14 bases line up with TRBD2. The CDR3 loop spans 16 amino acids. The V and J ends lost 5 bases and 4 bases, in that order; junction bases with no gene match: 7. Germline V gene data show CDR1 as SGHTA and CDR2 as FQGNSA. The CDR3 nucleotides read TGTGCCAGCAGCGCTAAGGGACTAGCGGGAGCTTACGAGCAGTACTTC. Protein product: CASSAKGLAGAYEQYF.